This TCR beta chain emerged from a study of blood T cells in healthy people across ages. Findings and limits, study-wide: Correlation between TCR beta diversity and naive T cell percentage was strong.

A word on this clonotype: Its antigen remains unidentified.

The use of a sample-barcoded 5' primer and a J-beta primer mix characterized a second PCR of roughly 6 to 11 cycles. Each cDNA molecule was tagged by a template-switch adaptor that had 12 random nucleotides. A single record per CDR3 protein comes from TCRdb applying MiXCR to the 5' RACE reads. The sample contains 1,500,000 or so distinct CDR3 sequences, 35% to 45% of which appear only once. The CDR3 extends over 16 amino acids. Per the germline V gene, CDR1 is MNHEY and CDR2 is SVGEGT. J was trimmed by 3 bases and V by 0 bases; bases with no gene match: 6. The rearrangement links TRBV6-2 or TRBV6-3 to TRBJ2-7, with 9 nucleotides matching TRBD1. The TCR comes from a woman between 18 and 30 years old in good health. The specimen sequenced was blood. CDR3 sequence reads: CASSYSAGTGFYEQYF. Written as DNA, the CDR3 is TGTGCCAGCAGTTACTCAGCCGGGACAGGGTTCTACGAGCAGTACTTC.